Below are 7 T cell receptor beta chains sequenced from a single sample in a study of cytomegalovirus exposure and HLA in healthy donors. Use of 60 Vbeta and 13 Jbeta primers characterized the PCR. Clones were read by immunoSEQ multiplex PCR, and TCRdb kept only the in-frame ones, dropping some. The data show under 200,000 clones, around 86% seen once. Specimen: PBMCs. These receptors were taken from a woman aged 18-29 years in good health and CMV-seronegative.

V gene TRBV7-2 combines with J gene TRBJ1-1, with D unresolved. CDR1 is SGHTA and CDR2 is FQGNSA in the germline V gene. CDR3 size: 14 residues. V was shortened by 8 bases and J by 0 bases, with 13 bases between the two germline ends. CDR3 nucleotides: TGTGCCAGCTCGGGTAGTACGGTGAACACTGAAGCTTTCTTT. Its protein is CASSGSTVNTEAFF.

The CDR3: CASSLFVGRNSNEQFF. The CDR3 DNA follows: TGTGCCAGCAGCTTGTTTGTAGGCAGGAATAGCAATGAGCAGTTCTTC. This rearrangement joins TRBV5-4 to TRBJ2-1; D ambiguous. The CDR3 extends over 16 amino acids. CDR1 SGHNT and CDR2 YYREEE come from the germline V gene (reference sequence). V was trimmed by 1 base and J by 6 bases, leaving 17 bases between them.

The gene calls are TRBV4-1 and TRBJ1-2, with D perhaps TRBD1 (5 bases). The CDR3 runs to 16 residues. Germline CDR1 MGHRA, CDR2 YSYEKL. With 0 bases removed from V and 2 bases from J, the gap between germline ends came to 13 bases. The CDR3: CASSQDTRQPNYGYTF. The CDR3 region has the DNA TGCGCCAGCAGCCAAGATACGAGACAGCCCAACTATGGCTACACCTTC.

V gene TRBV5-6 combines with J gene TRBJ2-3, with 10 bases aligning to TRBD1. V trimming: 2 bases; J trimming: 5 bases; junction bases outside the gene matches: 5. This CDR3 comprises 15 residues. Germline V lookup: CDR1 SGHDT, CDR2 YYEEEE. CDR3 sequence: CASSFRDRGIDTQYF. In DNA, the CDR3 is TGTGCCAGCAGCTTCCGGGACAGGGGTATAGATACGCAGTATTTT.

In regard to this clone: Other DNA sequences within the sample encode an identical CDR3. The V and J genes are TRBV6-6 and TRBJ2-7; D is possibly TRBD2 (5 bases). Trimming pared 8 bases from V and 3 bases from J, leaving 5 bases between. The CDR3 sequence is 10 residues long. Germline V gives CDR1 MNHNY, CDR2 SVGAGI (reference sequence). The DNA for the CDR3 is TGTGCCAGCGGGAGCTACGAGCAGTACTTC. This translates into CASGSYEQYF.

The chain carries TRBV6-1 and TRBJ1-1, with TRBD1 as a possible D gene (5 bases). Trimming pared 3 bases from V and 3 bases from J, leaving 14 bases between. From germline, CDR1 is MNHNS and CDR2 SASEGT. The CDR3 spans 15 residues. CDR3 sequence reads: CASSEAPRAYTEAFF. CDR3 bases: TGTGCCAGCAGTGAGGCCCCCAGGGCGTACACTGAAGCTTTCTTT.

This clone has only a few counts. This sequence joins TRBV7-2 and TRBJ1-5; tentative D call: TRBD1 (6 bases). The V and J ends lost 5 bases and 7 bases respectively, with 12 bases between them. This CDR3 contains 13 residues. The V gene's germline CDR1 is SGHTA and CDR2 FQGNSA. CDR3 coding DNA: TGTGCCAGCAGCCCCGCGGACAGACAGCCCCAGCATTTT. Protein sequence: CASSPADRQPQHF.